The 6 T cell receptor beta chains listed next were all sequenced from one sample in a study of identical twins. Via MiXCR, TCRdb re-called the 5' RACE reads, giving one row per CDR3 protein. The table has 1.5 million to 2 million distinct CDR3 sequences, about 31% seen once. The sequenced sample was cord blood. The receptors were sampled from a newborn girl in good health.

This clonotype was seen more than once but under ten times. This chain links TRBV11-2 with TRBJ2-5; D is undetermined. The CDR3 is 15 amino acids. V lost 2 bases and J 1 base, leaving 11 bases between the germline ends. CDR1 SGHAT and CDR2 FQNNGV come from the germline V gene. CDR3 sequence (DNA): TGTGCCAGCAGCTTAATGTCATGGACCCAAGAGACCCAGTACTTC. It encodes CASSLMSWTQETQYF.

J is TRBJ2-1 and V is TRBV10-3; 7 nucleotides line up with TRBD2. V trimming: 0 bases; J trimming: 9 bases; junction bases outside the gene matches: 8. CDR1 is ENHRY, CDR2 SYGVKD, per germline. The CDR3 covers 15 residues. The CDR3 protein is CAISESGEGRGEQFF. The CDR3 bases are TGTGCCATCAGTGAGTCTGGGGAGGGCCGGGGTGAGCAGTTCTTC.

This clonotype came up a few times. The chain has TRBV3-1 and TRBJ1-4, with TRBD1 matching over 9 bases. Germline CDR1 reads LGHDT; CDR2 reads YNNKEL (reference sequence). V was pared by 4 bases and J by 8 bases, with 8 bases of the junction left unmatched. CDR3 length: 15 amino acids. Here the CDR3 reads CASSRGQGKREKLFF. The CDR3, as DNA: TGTGCCAGCAGCCGAGGACAGGGGAAACGAGAAAAACTGTTTTTT.

In this sample, this clonotype turned up a few times. In DNA form, the CDR3 reads TGCGCCAGCGGGACTTCCGGGACAGGGAACTATGGCTACACCTTC. This codes for CASGTSGTGNYGYTF. V usage is TRBV5-1 and J usage is TRBJ1-2; 9 bases align to TRBD1. With V trimmed by 7 bases and J by 2 bases, 9 bases remained unmatched. This CDR3 contains 15 residues. Germline V gives CDR1 SGHRS, CDR2 YFSETQ.

The rearrangement links TRBV7-7 to TRBJ2-2, with no clear D. The CDR3 contains 15 residues. Deletions cut 4 bases from V and 0 bases from J, with 9 bases between. In germline, CDR1 is SSHAT, CDR2 FNYEAQ (reference sequence). The CDR3 sequence: CASSSTASNTGELFF. CDR3 DNA sequence: TGTGCCAGCAGCTCGACCGCTTCGAACACCGGGGAGCTGTTTTTT. The full variable domain, with the rest looked up from reference TRBV7-7 and TRBJ2-2, is GAGVSQSPRYKVTKRGQDVTLRCDPISSHATLYWYQQALGQGPEFLTYFNYEAQPDKSGLPSDRFSAERPEGSISTLTIQRTEQRDSAMYRCASSSTASNTGELFFGEGSRLTVL.

This chain uses TRBV5-1 with TRBJ2-3; 8 nucleotides agree with TRBD1. Germline V gene sequence: CDR1 SGHRS, CDR2 YFSETQ. The length of the CDR3 is 17 residues. The V and J ends lost 0 bases and 0 bases, in that order; junction bases with no gene match: 6. CDR3 coding DNA: TGCGCCAGCAGCTTGGGGACAGGGAGGCCTAGCACAGATACGCAGTATTTT. Encoded protein: CASSLGTGRPSTDTQYF.